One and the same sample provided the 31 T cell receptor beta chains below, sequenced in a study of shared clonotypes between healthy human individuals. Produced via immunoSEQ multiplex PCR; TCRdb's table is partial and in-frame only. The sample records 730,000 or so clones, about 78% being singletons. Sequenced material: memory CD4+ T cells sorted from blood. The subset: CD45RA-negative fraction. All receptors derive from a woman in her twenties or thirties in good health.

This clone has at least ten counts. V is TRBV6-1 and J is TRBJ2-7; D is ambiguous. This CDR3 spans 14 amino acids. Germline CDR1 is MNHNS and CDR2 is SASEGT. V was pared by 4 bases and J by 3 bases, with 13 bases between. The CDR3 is CASSVTLLDYEQYF. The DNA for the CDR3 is TGTGCCAGCAGTGTCACATTACTTGACTACGAGCAGTACTTC.

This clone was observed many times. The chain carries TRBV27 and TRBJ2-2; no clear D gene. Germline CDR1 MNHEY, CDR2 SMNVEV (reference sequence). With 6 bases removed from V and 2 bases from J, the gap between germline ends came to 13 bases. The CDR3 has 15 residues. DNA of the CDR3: TGTGCCAGCAGGGCTCGGAAACAAAACACCGGGGAGCTGTTTTTT. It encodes CASRARKQNTGELFF.

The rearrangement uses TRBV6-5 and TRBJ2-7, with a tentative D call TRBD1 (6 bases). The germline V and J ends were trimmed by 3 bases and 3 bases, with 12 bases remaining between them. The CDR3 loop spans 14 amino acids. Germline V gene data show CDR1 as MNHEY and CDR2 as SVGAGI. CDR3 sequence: CASSYSRTVYEQYF. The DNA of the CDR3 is TGTGCCAGCAGTTATTCCAGGACAGTCTACGAGCAGTACTTC.

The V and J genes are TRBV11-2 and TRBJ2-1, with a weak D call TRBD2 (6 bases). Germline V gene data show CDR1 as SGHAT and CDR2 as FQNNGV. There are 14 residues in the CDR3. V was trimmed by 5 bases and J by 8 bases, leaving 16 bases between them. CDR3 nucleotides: TGTGCCAGCAGCCACGGGAGAGACGGTTATGAGCAGTTCTTC. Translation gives CASSHGRDGYEQFF.

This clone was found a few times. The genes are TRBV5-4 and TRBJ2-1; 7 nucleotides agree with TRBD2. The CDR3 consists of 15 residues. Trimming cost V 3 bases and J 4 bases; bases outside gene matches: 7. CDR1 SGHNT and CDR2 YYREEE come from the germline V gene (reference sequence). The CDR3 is CASSSGGREYNEQFF. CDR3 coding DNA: TGTGCCAGCAGCTCTGGAGGGCGGGAGTACAATGAGCAGTTCTTC.

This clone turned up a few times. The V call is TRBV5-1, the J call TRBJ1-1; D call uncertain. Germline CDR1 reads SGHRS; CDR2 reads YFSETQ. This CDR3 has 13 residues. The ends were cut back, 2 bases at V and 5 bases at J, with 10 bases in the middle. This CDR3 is CASSFNGGTEAFF. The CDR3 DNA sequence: TGCGCCAGCAGCTTTAACGGAGGAACTGAAGCTTTCTTT.

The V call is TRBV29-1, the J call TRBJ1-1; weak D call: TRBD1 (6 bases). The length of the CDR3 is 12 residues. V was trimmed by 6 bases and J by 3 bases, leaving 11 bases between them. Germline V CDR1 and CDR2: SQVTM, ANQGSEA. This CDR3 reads CSVRGLDTEAFF. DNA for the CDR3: TGCAGCGTCAGGGGATTGGACACTGAAGCTTTCTTT.

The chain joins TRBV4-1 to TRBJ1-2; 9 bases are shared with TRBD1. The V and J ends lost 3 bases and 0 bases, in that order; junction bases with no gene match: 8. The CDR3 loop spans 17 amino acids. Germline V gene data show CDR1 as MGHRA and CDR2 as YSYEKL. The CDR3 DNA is TGCGCCAGCAGCCACCTGGGACAGGGCCCTGCTAACTATGGCTACACCTTC. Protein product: CASSHLGQGPANYGYTF.

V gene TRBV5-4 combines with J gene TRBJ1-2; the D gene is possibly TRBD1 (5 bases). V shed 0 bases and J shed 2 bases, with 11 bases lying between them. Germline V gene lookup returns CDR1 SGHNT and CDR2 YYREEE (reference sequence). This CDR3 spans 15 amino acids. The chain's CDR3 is CASSLGGAPNYGYTF. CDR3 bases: TGTGCCAGCAGCTTGGGGGGCGCACCCAACTATGGCTACACCTTC.

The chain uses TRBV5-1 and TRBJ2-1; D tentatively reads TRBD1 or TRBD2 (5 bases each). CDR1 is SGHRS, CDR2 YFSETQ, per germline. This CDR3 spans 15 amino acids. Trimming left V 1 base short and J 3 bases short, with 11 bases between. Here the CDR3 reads CASSLSHGGYNEQFF. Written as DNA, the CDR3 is TGCGCCAGCAGCTTGTCCCATGGGGGCTACAATGAGCAGTTCTTC.

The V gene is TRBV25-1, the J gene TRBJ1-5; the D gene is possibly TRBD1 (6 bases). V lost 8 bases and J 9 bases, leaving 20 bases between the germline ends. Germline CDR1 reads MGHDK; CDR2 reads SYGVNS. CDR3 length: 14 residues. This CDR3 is CASSGGGPGWPQHF. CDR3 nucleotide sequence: TGTGCCAGCTCTGGTGGGGGGCCCGGTTGGCCCCAGCATTTT.

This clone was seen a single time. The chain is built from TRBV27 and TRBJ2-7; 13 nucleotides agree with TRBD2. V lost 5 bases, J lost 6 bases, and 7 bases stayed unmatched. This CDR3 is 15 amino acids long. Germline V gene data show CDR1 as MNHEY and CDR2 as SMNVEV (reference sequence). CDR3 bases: TGTGCCAGCAGTGCCCTGACTAGCGGGAGGACCGAGCAGTACTTC. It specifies CASSALTSGRTEQYF.

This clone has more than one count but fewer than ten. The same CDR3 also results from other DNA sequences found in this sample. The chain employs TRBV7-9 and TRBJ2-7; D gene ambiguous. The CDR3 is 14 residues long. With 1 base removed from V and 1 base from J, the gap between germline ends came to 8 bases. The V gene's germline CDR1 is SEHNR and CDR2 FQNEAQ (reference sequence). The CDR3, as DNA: TGTGCCAGCAGCTTAGAGGGATTATCCTACGAGCAGTACTTC. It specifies CASSLEGLSYEQYF.

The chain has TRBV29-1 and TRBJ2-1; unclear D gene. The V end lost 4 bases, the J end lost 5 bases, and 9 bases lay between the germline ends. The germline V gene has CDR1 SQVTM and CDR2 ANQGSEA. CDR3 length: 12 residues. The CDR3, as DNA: TGCAGCGTTGCGCTCGGAAACAATGAGCAGTTCTTC. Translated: CSVALGNNEQFF.

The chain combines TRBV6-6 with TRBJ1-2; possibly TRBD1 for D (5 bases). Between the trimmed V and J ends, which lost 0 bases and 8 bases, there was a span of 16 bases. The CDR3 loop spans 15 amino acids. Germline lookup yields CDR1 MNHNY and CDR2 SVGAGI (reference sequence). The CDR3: CASSYSGGTDKGYTF. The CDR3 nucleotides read TGTGCCAGCAGTTACTCGGGGGGGACGGACAAGGGCTACACCTTC.

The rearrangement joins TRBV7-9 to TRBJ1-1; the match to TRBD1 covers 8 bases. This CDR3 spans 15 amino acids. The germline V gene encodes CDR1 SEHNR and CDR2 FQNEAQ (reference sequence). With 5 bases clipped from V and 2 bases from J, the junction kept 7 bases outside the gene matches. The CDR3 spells CASSGRGLLNTEAFF. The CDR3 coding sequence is TGTGCCAGCAGCGGCAGGGGGCTGCTTAACACTGAAGCTTTCTTT.

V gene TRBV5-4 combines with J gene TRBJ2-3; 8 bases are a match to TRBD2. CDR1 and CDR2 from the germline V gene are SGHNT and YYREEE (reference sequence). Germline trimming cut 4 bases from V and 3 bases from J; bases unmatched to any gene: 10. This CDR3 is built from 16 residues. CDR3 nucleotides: TGTGCCAGCAGCCTCAGGGGACTAGAGTCGACAGATACGCAGTATTTT. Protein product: CASSLRGLESTDTQYF.

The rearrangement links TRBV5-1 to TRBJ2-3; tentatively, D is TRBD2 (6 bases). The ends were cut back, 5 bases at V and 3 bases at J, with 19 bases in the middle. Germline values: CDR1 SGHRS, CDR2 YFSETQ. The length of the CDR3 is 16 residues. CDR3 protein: CASRLTGLEKTDTQYF. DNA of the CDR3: TGCGCCAGCAGGCTCACGGGACTCGAAAAGACAGATACGCAGTATTTT.

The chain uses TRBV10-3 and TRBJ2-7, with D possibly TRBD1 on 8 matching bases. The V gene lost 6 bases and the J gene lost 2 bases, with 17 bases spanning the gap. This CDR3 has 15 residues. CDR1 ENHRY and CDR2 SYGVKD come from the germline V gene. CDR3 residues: CAIRETGGDTYEQYF. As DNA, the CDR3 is TGTGCCATCAGAGAAACAGGGGGGGATACCTACGAGCAGTACTTC.

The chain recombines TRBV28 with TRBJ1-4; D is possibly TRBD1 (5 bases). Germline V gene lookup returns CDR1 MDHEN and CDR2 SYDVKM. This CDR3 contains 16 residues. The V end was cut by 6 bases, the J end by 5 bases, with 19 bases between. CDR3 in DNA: TGTGCCAGCAGGCCTACCGGGACCCCTTCCAATGAAAAACTGTTTTTT. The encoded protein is CASRPTGTPSNEKLFF.

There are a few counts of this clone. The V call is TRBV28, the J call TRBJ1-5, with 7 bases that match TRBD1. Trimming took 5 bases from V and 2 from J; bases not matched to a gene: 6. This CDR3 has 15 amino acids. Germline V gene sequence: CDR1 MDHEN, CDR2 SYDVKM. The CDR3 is CASSRQGHRNQPQHF. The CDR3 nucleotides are TGTGCCAGCAGTCGACAGGGACATCGCAATCAGCCCCAGCATTTT.

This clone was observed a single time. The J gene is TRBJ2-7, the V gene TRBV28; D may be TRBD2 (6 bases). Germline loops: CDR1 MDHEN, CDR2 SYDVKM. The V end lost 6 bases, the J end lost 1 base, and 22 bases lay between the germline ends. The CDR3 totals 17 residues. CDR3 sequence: CASRNPTGTPESYEQYF. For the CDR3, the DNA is TGTGCCAGCAGAAACCCTACCGGGACTCCCGAGTCCTACGAGCAGTACTTC.

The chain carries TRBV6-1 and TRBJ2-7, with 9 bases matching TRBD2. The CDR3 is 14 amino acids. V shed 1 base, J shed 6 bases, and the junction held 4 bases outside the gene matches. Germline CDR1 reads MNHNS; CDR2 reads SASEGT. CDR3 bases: TGTGCCAGCAGTGAAGGTCTAGCGGGGCTCGAGCAGTACTTC. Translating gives CASSEGLAGLEQYF.

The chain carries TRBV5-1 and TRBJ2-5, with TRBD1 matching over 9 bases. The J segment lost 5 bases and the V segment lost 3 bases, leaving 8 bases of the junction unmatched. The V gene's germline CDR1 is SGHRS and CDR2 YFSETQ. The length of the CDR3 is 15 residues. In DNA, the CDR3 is TGCGCCAGCAGCTACCGGGACAGGGTTCTCGAGACCCAGTACTTC. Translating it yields CASSYRDRVLETQYF.

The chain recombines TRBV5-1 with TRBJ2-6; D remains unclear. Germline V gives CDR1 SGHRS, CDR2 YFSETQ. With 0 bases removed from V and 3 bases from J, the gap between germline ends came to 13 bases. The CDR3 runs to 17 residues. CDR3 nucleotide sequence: TGCGCCAGCAGCTTGGATGTCGGCTCAGGTGGGGCCAACGTCCTGACTTTC. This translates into CASSLDVGSGGANVLTF.

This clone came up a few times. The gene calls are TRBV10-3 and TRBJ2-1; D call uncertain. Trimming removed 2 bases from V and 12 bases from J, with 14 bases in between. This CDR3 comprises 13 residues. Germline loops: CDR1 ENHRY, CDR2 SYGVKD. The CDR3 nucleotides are TGTGCCATCAGTGAGGCCGATAGCAGACTGCAGTTCTTC. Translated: CAISEADSRLQFF.

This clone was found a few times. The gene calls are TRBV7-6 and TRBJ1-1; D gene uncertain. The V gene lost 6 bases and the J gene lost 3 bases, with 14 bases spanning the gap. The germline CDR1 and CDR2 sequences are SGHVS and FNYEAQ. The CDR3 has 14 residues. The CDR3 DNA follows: TGTGCCAGCAGTCCGCGGACTGGCGACACTGAAGCTTTCTTT. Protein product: CASSPRTGDTEAFF. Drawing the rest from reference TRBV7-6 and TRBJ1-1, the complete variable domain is GAGVSQSPRYKVTKRGQDVALRCDPISGHVSLYWYRQALGQGPEFLTYFNYEAQQDKSGLPNDRFSAERPEGSISTLTIQRTEQRDSAMYRCASSPRTGDTEAFFGQGTRLTVV.

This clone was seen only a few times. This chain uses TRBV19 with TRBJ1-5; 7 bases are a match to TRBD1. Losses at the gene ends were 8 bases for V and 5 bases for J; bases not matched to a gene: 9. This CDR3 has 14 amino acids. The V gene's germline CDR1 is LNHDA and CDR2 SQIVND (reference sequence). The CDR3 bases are TGTGCCAGTGGTAAAGGCAGGGGGGATCAGCCCCAGCATTTT. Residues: CASGKGRGDQPQHF.

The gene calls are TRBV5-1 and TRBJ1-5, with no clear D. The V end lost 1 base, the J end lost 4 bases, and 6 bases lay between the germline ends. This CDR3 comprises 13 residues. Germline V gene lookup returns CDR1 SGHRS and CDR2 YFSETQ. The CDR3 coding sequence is TGCGCCAGCAGCTTGTCGGAGAATCAGCCCCAGCATTTT. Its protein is CASSLSENQPQHF.

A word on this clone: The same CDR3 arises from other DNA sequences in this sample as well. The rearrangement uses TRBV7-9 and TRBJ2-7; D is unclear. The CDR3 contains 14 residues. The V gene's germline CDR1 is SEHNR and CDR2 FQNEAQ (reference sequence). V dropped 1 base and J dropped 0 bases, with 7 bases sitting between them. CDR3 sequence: CASSLEAVSYEQYF. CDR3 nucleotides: TGTGCCAGCAGCTTAGAGGCAGTCTCCTACGAGCAGTACTTC.

CDR3 sequence (DNA): TGTGCCAGCAGCTTAGGGCCAACTAGTAATGAGCAGTTCTTC. Protein product: CASSLGPTSNEQFF. The chain couples TRBV7-7 to TRBJ2-1; D perhaps matches TRBD2 (5 bases). Germline V lookup: CDR1 SSHAT, CDR2 FNYEAQ (reference sequence). Deletions cut 1 base from V and 7 bases from J, with 11 bases between. The CDR3 is 14 amino acids. Full variable domain (remainder filled in from reference TRBV7-7 and TRBJ2-1): GAGVSQSPRYKVTKRGQDVTLRCDPISSHATLYWYQQALGQGPEFLTYFNYEAQPDKSGLPSDRFSAERPEGSISTLTIQRTEQRDSAMYRCASSLGPTSNEQFFGPGTRLTVL.